These 6 T cell receptor beta chains originate from one sample sequenced in a study of T cell changes during pregnancy in multiple sclerosis. Repertoires were generated with immunoSEQ multiplex PCR, while TCRdb's copy carries only in-frame clones and drops some. The table lists about 36,000 clones, roughly 90% of them singletons. The sequencing here drew on CD4+ T cells from peripheral blood mononuclear cells, taken after pregnancy. The origin of the receptors is a female donor in good health, enrolled as a control in a pregnancy study.

The CDR3 reads CASSTPGQGETQYF. The CDR3 nucleotides read TGTGCCAGCAGTACTCCGGGACAGGGAGAGACCCAGTACTTC. The chain recombines TRBV6-5 with TRBJ2-5, with TRBD1 identical over 9 bases. Germline V gene data show CDR1 as MNHEY and CDR2 as SVGAGI. The CDR3 covers 14 residues. V lost 5 bases, J lost 4 bases, and 5 bases stayed unmatched.

The rearrangement links TRBV10-3 to TRBJ1-5; D is unclear. In germline, CDR1 is ENHRY, CDR2 SYGVKD. Trimming cost V 8 bases and J 2 bases, with 16 bases left between them. This CDR3 is built from 15 residues. The DNA of the CDR3 is TGTGCCATCCGAGGGAGGGAGGATGGCAATCAGCCCCAGCATTTT. Amino acid sequence: CAIRGREDGNQPQHF.

The J gene is TRBJ2-1, the V gene TRBV29-1; 11 nucleotides agree with TRBD2. Trimming cost V 4 bases and J 5 bases; bases outside gene matches: 4. The V gene's germline CDR1 is SQVTM and CDR2 ANQGSEA. This CDR3 contains 14 residues. CDR3: CSVGLAGGNNEQFF. DNA of the CDR3: TGCAGCGTTGGGCTAGCGGGGGGTAACAATGAGCAGTTCTTC.

CDR3 sequence (DNA): TGTGCCAGCAGTTTATCTGGGGCTGTAGGACGCGAGCAGTTCTTC. Protein sequence: CASSLSGAVGREQFF. The chain carries TRBV28 and TRBJ2-1; a possible D gene is TRBD1 (5 bases). CDR3 length: 15 amino acids. Germline loops: CDR1 MDHEN, CDR2 SYDVKM. V lost 1 base, J lost 10 bases, and 17 bases lay in between.

The V call is TRBV9, the J call TRBJ2-5; D unresolved. The germline V and J ends were trimmed by 3 bases and 0 bases, with 21 bases remaining between them. The CDR3 totals 18 residues. Per germline, CDR1 SGDLS and CDR2 YYNGEE. This chain's CDR3 is CASSAPPPLVRDQETQYF. The DNA for the CDR3 is TGTGCCAGCAGCGCCCCGCCCCCGTTAGTCCGGGACCAAGAGACCCAGTACTTC.

The V gene is TRBV9, the J gene TRBJ2-3; 14 nucleotides align to TRBD2. V lost 4 bases and J lost 5; bases outside the gene matches: 6. The CDR3 extends over 16 amino acids. Germline CDR1 reads SGDLS; CDR2 reads YYNGEE. CDR3 sequence reads: CASSPRLAGGVDTQYF. As DNA, the CDR3 is TGTGCCAGCAGCCCCCGACTAGCGGGGGGGGTAGATACGCAGTATTTT.